The 5 T cell receptor beta chains below come from one sample, sequenced in a study of blood T cell repertoires in COVID-19. TCRdb's table, derived via immunoSEQ multiplex PCR, lists solely in-frame clones and lacks some. The sample consists of roughly 70,000 clones, 89% of them appearing once. Sequenced input: peripheral blood. The receptors shown here come from a woman in her forties or fifties with active COVID-19.

The chain has TRBV12-3 or TRBV12-4 and TRBJ1-2; D is perhaps TRBD1 (6 bases). Trimming removed 6 bases from V and 4 bases from J, with 12 bases in between. The CDR3 totals 13 residues. The CDR3 protein is CASSPGTSYGYTF. In DNA form, the CDR3 reads TGTGCCAGCAGCCCCGGGACATCCTATGGCTACACCTTC.

This chain joins TRBV2 and TRBJ2-1, with 7 bases aligning to TRBD1. V lost 2 bases and J lost 8; bases outside the gene matches: 0. The CDR3 spans 12 residues. Per germline, CDR1 SNHLY and CDR2 FYNNEI. CDR3 protein: CASSEQGDEQFF. The CDR3, as DNA: TGTGCCAGCAGTGAACAGGGGGATGAGCAGTTCTTC.

This chain joins TRBV19 and TRBJ2-7; TRBD1 aligns across 8 bases. V trimming: 2 bases; J trimming: 6 bases; junction bases outside the gene matches: 9. Germline lookup yields CDR1 LNHDA and CDR2 SQIVND (reference sequence). The CDR3 covers 15 residues. The CDR3 coding sequence is TGTGCCAGTAGTATAATAGACAGGGGAGTAGGCGAGCAGTACTTC. Amino acids: CASSIIDRGVGEQYF.

The CDR3 region is CASTAGPSEQYF. DNA of the CDR3: TGTGCCAGTACCGCGGGACCGTCCGAGCAGTACTTC. The chain links TRBV19 to TRBJ2-7; a possible D gene is TRBD2 (6 bases). Trimming left V 7 bases short and J 6 bases short, with 13 bases between. CDR3 size: 12 residues. Germline values: CDR1 LNHDA, CDR2 SQIVND (reference sequence).

This clone was detected only a few times. The gene calls are TRBV5-1 and TRBJ2-1, with 7 positions matching TRBD1. Germline V CDR1 and CDR2: SGHRS, YFSETQ. The ends lost 3 bases at V and 0 bases at J; junction bases unmatched: 12. This CDR3 is 18 amino acids long. In DNA, the CDR3 is TGCGCCAGCAGCTCCCGGGACAGACAACTAAGCTCCTACAATGAGCAGTTCTTC. Translated, it gives CASSSRDRQLSSYNEQFF.